What follows are 15 T cell receptor beta chains derived from one specimen sequenced in a study of regulatory T cells in long-lasting Graves disease. The time point: persistent/refractory GD, antithyroid drugs over 5 years with positive TRAb. From RNA extracted from PBMCs, the TCR library was made. Arm-PCR of CDR3 regions and iRepertoire HTBI primers were the basis on which TCR beta libraries were built. Using its own MiXCR run on the multiplex PCR reads, TCRdb lists one record per CDR3 protein. The table lists about 290,000 distinct CDR3 sequences, around 21% of them singletons. The specimen was peripheral blood mononuclear cells (PBMCs), collected when the disease was refractory, from a patient treated with antithyroid drugs. These receptors were taken from a female donor with Graves disease.

This clonotype was recorded many times. This chain links TRBV7-3 with TRBJ2-5; D is unresolved. The CDR3 spans 13 residues. Germline loops: CDR1 SGHTA, CDR2 FQGTGA. Trimming stripped 6 bases from V and 1 base from J, with 9 bases between. CDR3 in amino acids: CASSSNPQETQYF. In nucleotides, the CDR3 is TGTGCCAGCAGTTCCAACCCCCAAGAGACCCAGTACTTC.

This clonotype was detected many times. The chain links TRBV28 to TRBJ1-2; tentatively, D is TRBD1 (5 bases). Germline V gives CDR1 MDHEN, CDR2 SYDVKM. CDR3 length: 15 amino acids. V was cut by 4 bases and J by 4 bases, with 16 bases left in between. CDR3 protein: CASSWVQGYIYGYTF. Written as DNA, the CDR3 is TGTGCCAGCAGTTGGGTGCAGGGCTATATCTATGGCTACACCTTC.

The chain links TRBV20-1 to TRBJ2-2; 11 nucleotides agree with TRBD2. Unmatched junction bases numbered 8, after V lost 1 base and J lost 7 bases. Germline CDR1 reads DFQATT; CDR2 reads SNEGSKA (reference sequence). This CDR3 is 16 amino acids long. The CDR3 reads CSARASPLAGGGELFF. DNA for the CDR3: TGCAGTGCTAGAGCTTCCCCCCTAGCGGGAGGCGGGGAGCTGTTTTTT.

This clonotype appeared many times. The rearrangement links TRBV5-8 to TRBJ1-2, with no clear D. The CDR3 is 13 residues long. The V and J ends lost 1 base and 5 bases respectively, with 9 bases between them. Germline V lookup: CDR1 SGHTS, CDR2 YDEGEE. As DNA, the CDR3 is TGTGCCAGCAGCTTGCGGGATGATTATGGCTACACCTTC. It encodes CASSLRDDYGYTF.

This clonotype showed up just a few times. The J gene is TRBJ1-6, the V gene TRBV4-1, with 10 nucleotides matching TRBD1. The CDR3 runs 17 residues. Germline values: CDR1 MGHRA, CDR2 YSYEKL. V gave up 2 bases and J gave up 5 bases; unmatched junction bases: 6. The CDR3 protein is CASSQPGQGPNNSPLHF. DNA for the CDR3: TGCGCCAGCAGCCAACCGGGACAGGGGCCCAATAATTCACCCCTCCACTTT.

A note on this clonotype: Being one base from a much bigger clone, this may be a read error. J is TRBJ2-7 and V is TRBV6-2 or TRBV6-3, with TRBD1 matching over 7 bases. Germline loops: CDR1 MNHEY, CDR2 SVGEGT. Trimming removed 2 bases from V and 4 bases from J; junction bases left unmatched: 5. The CDR3 sequence is 14 residues long. This CDR3 reads CASSYRTGEYEQYF. The DNA of the CDR3 is TGTGCCAGCAGTTACCGCACAGGGGAATACGAGCAGTACTTC.

The chain combines TRBV5-1 with TRBJ2-4, with 10 nucleotides matching TRBD1. The length of the CDR3 is 14 residues. Germline CDR1 and CDR2: SGHRS and YFSETQ. Germline trimming cut 4 bases from V and 7 bases from J; bases unmatched to any gene: 5. This CDR3 is CASSPGQGSNIQYF. In DNA form, the CDR3 reads TGCGCCAGCAGCCCGGGACAGGGGAGTAACATTCAGTACTTC.

This clonotype was found a few times. The chain uses TRBV15 and TRBJ2-7; a weak D match, TRBD1 (5 bases). The CDR3 covers 15 residues. Germline V gene data show CDR1 as LNHNV and CDR2 as YYDKDF (reference sequence). V gave up 4 bases and J gave up 2 bases, with 15 bases separating them. DNA for the CDR3: TGTGCCACCAGCATCTACAGGAGTGGCCCCTACGAGCAGTACTTC. Protein product: CATSIYRSGPYEQYF.

This clonotype was seen only a few times. The chain recombines TRBV7-3 with TRBJ2-1, with a possible D match to TRBD2 (5 bases). The CDR3 extends over 15 amino acids. Trimming cost V 1 base and J 2 bases, with 9 bases left between them. Germline V lookup: CDR1 SGHTA, CDR2 FQGTGA. The DNA of the CDR3 is TGTGCCAGCAGCTTAAATGGGAGCCCCTACAATGAGCAGTTCTTC. This sequence encodes CASSLNGSPYNEQFF.

This clonotype was seen at least ten times. V is TRBV12-3 or TRBV12-4 and J is TRBJ1-1; no firm D call. Trimming cost V 1 base and J 10 bases, with 13 bases left between them. The length of the CDR3 is 13 residues. The CDR3 is CASSLGRWPIAFF. The CDR3 DNA reads as TGTGCCAGCAGTTTAGGCAGGTGGCCTATAGCTTTCTTT.

This clonotype was seen at least ten times. This sequence joins TRBV7-2 and TRBJ2-5; D possibly corresponds to TRBD2 (5 bases). The CDR3 runs to 12 residues. Per the germline V gene, CDR1 is SGHTA and CDR2 is FQGNSA. With 3 bases removed from V and 5 bases from J, the gap between germline ends came to 7 bases. The CDR3 is CASSFPGETQYF. The CDR3 DNA follows: TGTGCCAGCAGCTTCCCGGGGGAGACCCAGTACTTC.

The chain employs TRBV28 and TRBJ2-3; D is possibly TRBD1 (7 bases). The V gene lost 5 bases and the J gene lost 2 bases, with 14 bases spanning the gap. CDR3 length: 15 residues. The V gene's germline CDR1 is MDHEN and CDR2 SYDVKM. DNA for the CDR3: TGTGCCAGCAGTCTTCCAGGGGGGAACACAGATACGCAGTATTTT. Protein product: CASSLPGGNTDTQYF.

Of note for this clonotype: A read error may be the cause here, since a much bigger clone is one base away. The genes are TRBV27 and TRBJ1-1; 8 positions agree with TRBD1. The CDR3 is 15 amino acids. V was pared by 5 bases and J by 1 base, with 6 bases of the junction left unmatched. Germline V CDR1 and CDR2: MNHEY, SMNVEV (reference sequence). The CDR3 DNA sequence: TGTGCCAGCAGTCCAGGACAGGGAGGGAACACTGAAGCTTTCTTT. Its translation: CASSPGQGGNTEAFF.

This clonotype occurred many times. This chain links TRBV7-2 with TRBJ2-5; 7 bases align to TRBD2. CDR3 size: 19 residues. Germline CDR1 is SGHTA and CDR2 is FQGNSA. Unmatched junction bases numbered 19, after V lost 2 bases and J lost 4 bases. The CDR3 here is CASSLLRGRGGYLGETQYF. The CDR3 nucleotides are TGTGCCAGCAGCTTACTGAGAGGGAGGGGAGGCTATTTGGGAGAGACCCAGTACTTC.

This clonotype showed up many times. This chain joins TRBV20-1 and TRBJ2-7, with 9 bases lining up with TRBD2. Germline V gene lookup returns CDR1 DFQATT and CDR2 SNEGSKA (reference sequence). Losses at the gene ends were 6 bases for V and 4 bases for J; bases not matched to a gene: 10. There are 14 residues in the CDR3. The chain's CDR3 is CSAGGAAGGYEQYF. CDR3 in DNA: TGCAGTGCCGGTGGGGCAGCGGGAGGTTACGAGCAGTACTTC.